The T cell receptor beta chain described here comes from a study of CD8 T cells in Susac syndrome. Study conclusions and caveats: It was acknowledged in the study that its TCR sequencing and HLA analysis involved a relatively small number of individuals.

V was clipped by 4 bases and J by 1 base, with 14 bases between them. CDR3 length: 17 amino acids. In germline, CDR1 is LGHNT, CDR2 FRNRAP. After extraction with the RNeasy kit, about 0.45 to 1 ug of the RNA was reverse transcribed using random hexamers. One entry per CDR3 protein results from TCRdb running MiXCR on the immunoSEQ multiplex PCR reads. This sample has 130,000 to 150,000 distinct CDR3 sequences, with about 94% found just once. CD8+ and CD4+ T cells circulating in blood were sequenced for TCR beta. As to this clonotype: The antigen remains undetermined.

This receptor was taken from a human donor with Susac syndrome. The V and J genes are TRBV12-5 and TRBJ2-6, with D perhaps matching TRBD1 (6 bases). Sequenced input: CD4+ T cells from PBMCs. CDR3 in amino acids: CASGSDLTGSGANVLTF. As DNA, the CDR3 is TGTGCTAGTGGTTCGGACCTGACAGGTTCTGGGGCCAACGTCCTGACTTTC.